Given below is one T cell receptor beta chain in context. The sample is drawn from a study of CD8+ T cells in alopecia areata. RNA was extracted and reverse transcribed into cDNA as the sequencing template. Sequencing used immunoSEQ multiplex PCR; TCRdb keeps in-frame clones, though not all of them. The top ten clones hold roughly 15% of a sample with fewer than 10,000 clones, 67% of them seen once. Patients with alopecia areata provided lesional scalp punch biopsies as well as peripheral blood. The CDR3 has 17 amino acids. Germline-derived CDR1 and CDR2 are MDHEN and SYDVKM. Between the trimmed V and J ends, which lost 6 bases and 0 bases, there was a span of 19 bases.

The sequence was obtained from a human donor with alopecia areata. The sample taken for sequencing was skin. The chain joins TRBV28 to TRBJ2-3, with D perhaps TRBD2 (6 bases). The CDR3 nucleotides read TGTGCCAGCAGCCCACGACTAGGAGTATTGAGCACAGATACGCAGTATTTT. Translating gives CASSPRLGVLSTDTQYF. The variable domain in full, with the rest retrieved from reference TRBV28 and TRBJ2-3, is DVKVTQSSRYLVKRTGEKVFLECVQDMDHENMFWYRQDPGLGLRLIYFSYDVKMKEKGDIPEGYSVSREKKERFSLILESASTNQTSMYLCASSPRLGVLSTDTQYFGPGTRLTVL.